Each of the 2 T cell receptor beta chains below was sequenced from the same sample in a study of vaccination and CD4 T cells after COVID-19. The Oncomine TCR Beta short-read assay was what sequenced the DNA obtained from cultured CD4+ T cells. MiXCR, run by TCRdb on the PCR reads, gives a single entry per CDR3 protein. The sample contains fewer than 20,000 distinct CDR3 sequences, approximately 58% of which appear only once. The sample's treatment: roughly ten-day PBMC culture with coronavirus spike peptide pools or control peptides (ViraFEST assay). For these TCRs, the target antigens are not known. The source material was CD4+ T cells from blood, cultured in vitro. Source of these receptors: a human donor who had recovered from COVID-19.

This chain uses TRBV28 with TRBJ2-7, with 8 nucleotides matching TRBD1. Germline V lookup: CDR1 MDHEN, CDR2 SYDVKM. J was trimmed by 5 bases and V by 6 bases; bases with no gene match: 9. The CDR3 has 14 residues. CDR3 protein: CASSRTGGWDEQYF. CDR3 DNA sequence: TGTGCCAGCAGCCGCACAGGGGGGTGGGACGAGCAGTACTTC.

The chain links TRBV11-2 to TRBJ1-3; no clear D gene. Between the trimmed V and J ends, which lost 5 bases and 9 bases, there was a span of 17 bases. The germline V gene has CDR1 SGHAT and CDR2 FQNNGV. This CDR3 has 14 amino acids. CDR3 coding DNA: TGTGCCAGCAGCGGATATCGGAGACGTACCACCATATATTTT. This codes for CASSGYRRRTTIYF.